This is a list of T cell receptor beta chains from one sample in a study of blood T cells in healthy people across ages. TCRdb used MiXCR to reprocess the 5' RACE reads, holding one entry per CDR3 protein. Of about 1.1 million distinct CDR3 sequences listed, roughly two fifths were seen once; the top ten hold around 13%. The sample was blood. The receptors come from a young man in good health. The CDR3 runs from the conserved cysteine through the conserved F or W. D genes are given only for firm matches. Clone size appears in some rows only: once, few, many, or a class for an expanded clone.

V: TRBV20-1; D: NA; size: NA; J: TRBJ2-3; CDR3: CSTRESGDTDTQCF; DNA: TGCAGTACTAGGGAAAGCGGGGACACAGATACGCAGTGTTTT
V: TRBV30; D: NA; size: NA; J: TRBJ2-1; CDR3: CACVALSYNEQFF; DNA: TGTGCCTGCGTAGCCCTCTCCTACAATGAGCAGTTCTTC
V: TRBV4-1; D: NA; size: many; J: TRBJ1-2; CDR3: CASSQGQSNYGYTF; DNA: TGCGCCAGCAGCCAAGGACAGTCTAACTATGGCTACACCTTC
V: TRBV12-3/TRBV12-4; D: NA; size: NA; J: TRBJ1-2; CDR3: CASSVRRDGGYTF; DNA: TGTGCCAGCAGTGTGAGAAGGGATGGTGGCTACACCTTC
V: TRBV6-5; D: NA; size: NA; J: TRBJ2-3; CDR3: CASRGMGTDTQYF; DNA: TGTGCCAGCAGAGGAATGGGGACAGATACGCAGTATTTT
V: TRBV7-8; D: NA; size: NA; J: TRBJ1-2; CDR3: CASSSTAGWSGYTF; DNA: TGTGCCAGCAGCTCAACAGCAGGATGGAGTGGCTACACCTTC
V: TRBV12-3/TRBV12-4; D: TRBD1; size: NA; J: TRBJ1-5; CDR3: CASSPPQGAGQPQHF; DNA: TGTGCCAGCAGCCCCCCACAGGGGGCGGGTCAGCCCCAGCATTTT
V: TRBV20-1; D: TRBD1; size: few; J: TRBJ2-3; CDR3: CSASRQGVGDTQYF; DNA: TGCAGTGCTAGTAGACAGGGGGTTGGGGATACGCAGTATTTT
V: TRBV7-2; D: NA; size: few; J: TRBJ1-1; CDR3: CASSLVDSGGVFF; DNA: TGTGCCAGCAGCTTAGTTGACTCGGGGGGCGTTTTCTTT
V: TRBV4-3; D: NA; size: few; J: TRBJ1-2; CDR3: CASSQDMGGINYGYTF; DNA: TGCGCCAGCAGCCAAGATATGGGCGGAATTAACTATGGCTACACCTTC
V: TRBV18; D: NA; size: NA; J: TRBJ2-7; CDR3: CASSPVPESSYEQYF; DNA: TGTGCCAGCTCACCCGTCCCCGAGAGCTCCTACGAGCAGTACTTC
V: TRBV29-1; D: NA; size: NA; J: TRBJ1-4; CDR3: CSVDGEGKLFF; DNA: TGCAGCGTTGACGGTGAGGGAAAACTGTTTTTT
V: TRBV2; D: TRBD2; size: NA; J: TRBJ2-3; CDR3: CASILTSGGPDTQYF; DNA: TGTGCCAGCATTTTGACTAGCGGGGGACCGGATACGCAGTATTTT
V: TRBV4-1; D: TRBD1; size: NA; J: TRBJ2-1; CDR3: CASSQSTGRGEQFF; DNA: TGCGCCAGCAGCCAATCGACAGGGCGTGGTGAGCAGTTCTTC
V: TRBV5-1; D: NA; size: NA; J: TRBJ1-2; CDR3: CASSSPSAGTYGYTF; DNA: TGCGCCAGCAGCTCGCCGTCGGCTGGTACCTATGGCTACACCTTC
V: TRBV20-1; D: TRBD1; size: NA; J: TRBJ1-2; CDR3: CSARPGQTYYGYTF; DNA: TGCAGTGCTAGACCGGGACAGACTTACTATGGCTACACCTTC
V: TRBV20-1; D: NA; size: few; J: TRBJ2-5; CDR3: CSALPDTQETQYF; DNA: TGCAGTGCCCTCCCGGACACCCAAGAGACCCAGTACTTC
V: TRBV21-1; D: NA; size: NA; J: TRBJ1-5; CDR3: CANSLLTQGLRGHQPQHF; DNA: TGTGCCAACAGCCTTCTTACGCAGGGACTTAGGGGACATCAGCCCCAGCATTTT
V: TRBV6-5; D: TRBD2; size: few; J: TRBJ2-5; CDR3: CASSYSFGGVGETQYF; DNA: TGTGCCAGCAGTTACTCCTTCGGGGGGGTAGGAGAGACCCAGTACTTC
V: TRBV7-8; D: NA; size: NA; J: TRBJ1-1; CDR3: CASSFWDTNTEAFF; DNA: TGTGCCAGCAGCTTTTGGGACACCAACACTGAAGCTTTCTTT
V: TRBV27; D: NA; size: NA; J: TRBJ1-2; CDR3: CASSPEGFEGYGYTF; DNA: TGTGCCAGCAGCCCTGAGGGGTTTGAGGGGTATGGCTACACCTTC
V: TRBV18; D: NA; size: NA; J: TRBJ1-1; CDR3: CASSPPNRFTEAFF; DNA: TGTGCCAGCTCACCCCCGAACAGGTTTACTGAAGCTTTCTTT
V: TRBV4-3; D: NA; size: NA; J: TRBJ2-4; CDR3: CASSQDLAGRSATAKNIQYF; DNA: TGCGCCAGCAGCCAAGATCTGGCTGGCAGATCGGCGACAGCCAAAAACATTCAGTACTTC
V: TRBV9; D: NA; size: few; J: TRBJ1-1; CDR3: CASSVGDVNTEAFF; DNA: TGTGCCAGCAGCGTAGGGGACGTCAACACTGAAGCTTTCTTT
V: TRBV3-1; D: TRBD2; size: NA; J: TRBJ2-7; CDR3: CASSLAGGSPYEQYF; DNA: TGTGCCAGCAGCCTCGCGGGGGGATCCCCCTACGAGCAGTACTTC
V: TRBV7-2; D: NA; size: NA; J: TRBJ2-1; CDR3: CASSTTSGEQFF; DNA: TGTGCCAGCAGCACCACCTCAGGGGAGCAGTTCTTC
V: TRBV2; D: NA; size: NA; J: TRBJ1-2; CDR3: CASKDQGTNYGYTF; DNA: TGTGCCAGCAAAGATCAGGGTACTAACTATGGCTACACCTTC
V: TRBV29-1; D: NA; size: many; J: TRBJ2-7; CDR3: CSVEGGAGSEQYF; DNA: TGCAGCGTTGAAGGGGGGGCAGGTAGCGAGCAGTACTTC
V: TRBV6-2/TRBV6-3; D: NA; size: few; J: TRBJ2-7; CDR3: CASEKVYGEQYF; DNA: TGTGCCAGCGAAAAGGTCTATGGCGAGCAGTACTTC
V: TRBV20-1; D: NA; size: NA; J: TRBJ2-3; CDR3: CSATDQNTDTQYF; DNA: TGCAGTGCCACGGACCAGAACACAGATACGCAGTATTTT
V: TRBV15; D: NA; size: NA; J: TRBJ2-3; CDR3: CATSRRTRASTDTQYF; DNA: TGTGCCACCAGCAGAAGAACTAGGGCTAGCACAGATACGCAGTATTTT
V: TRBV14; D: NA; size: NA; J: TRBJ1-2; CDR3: CASSRSILNGYTF; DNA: TGTGCCAGCAGCCGATCAATCCTTAATGGCTACACCTTC
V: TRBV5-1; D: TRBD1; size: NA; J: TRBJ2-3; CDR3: CASSNSGQGTDTQYF; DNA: TGCGCCAGCAGCAATTCGGGACAGGGCACAGATACGCAGTATTTT
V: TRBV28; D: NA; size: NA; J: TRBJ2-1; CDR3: CASYPAEVPYAYNEQFF; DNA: TGTGCCAGCTACCCCGCGGAGGTTCCCTATGCCTACAATGAGCAGTTCTTC
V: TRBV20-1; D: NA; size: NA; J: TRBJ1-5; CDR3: CSATTRRGNQPQHF; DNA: TGCAGTGCCACGACACGGCGGGGCAATCAGCCCCAGCATTTT
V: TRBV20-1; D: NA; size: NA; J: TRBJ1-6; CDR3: CSALEQATLHF; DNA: TGCAGTGCTTTGGAACAGGCGACCCTCCACTTT
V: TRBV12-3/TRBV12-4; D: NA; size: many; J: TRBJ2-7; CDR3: CASSPGRYEQYF; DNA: TGTGCCAGCAGCCCGGGACGGTACGAGCAGTACTTC
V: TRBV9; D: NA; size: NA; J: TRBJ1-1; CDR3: CASSAGQSLMNTEAFF; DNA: TGTGCCAGCAGCGCCGGACAGAGCCTCATGAACACTGAAGCTTTCTTT
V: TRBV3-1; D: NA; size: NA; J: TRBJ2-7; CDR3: CASSRDRRSSYEQYF; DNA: TGTGCCAGCAGCCGCGACAGAAGGAGCTCCTACGAGCAGTACTTC
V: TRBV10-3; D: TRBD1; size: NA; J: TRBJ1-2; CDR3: CAISEATGYGYTF; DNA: TGTGCCATCAGTGAAGCGACAGGGTATGGCTACACCTTC
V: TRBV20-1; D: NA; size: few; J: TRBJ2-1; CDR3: CSARSGRPLSDEQFF; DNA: TGCAGTGCTAGGTCGGGCAGACCCTTAAGTGATGAGCAGTTCTTC
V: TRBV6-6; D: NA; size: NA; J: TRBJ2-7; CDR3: CASTWDGVTYEQYF; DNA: TGTGCCAGCACCTGGGACGGAGTTACCTACGAGCAGTACTTC
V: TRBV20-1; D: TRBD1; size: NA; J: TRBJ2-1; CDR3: CSASPAPGQETNPPLNEQFF; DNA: TGCAGTGCTAGTCCCGCACCGGGACAGGAGACAAATCCACCCCTCAATGAGCAGTTCTTC
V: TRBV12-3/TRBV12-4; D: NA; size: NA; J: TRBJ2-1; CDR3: CASSRPETRTLSEQFF; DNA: TGTGCCAGCAGCCGTCCTGAGACTAGAACATTGAGTGAGCAGTTCTTC
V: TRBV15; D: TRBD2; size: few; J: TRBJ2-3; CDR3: CATSRGSSGEFTDTRYF; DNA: TGTGCCACCAGCAGAGGTTCTAGCGGGGAGTTCACAGATACGCGGTATTTT